This T cell receptor beta chain was retrieved from a study of OX40 agonist ivuxolimab in advanced cancers. The CDR3 spans 12 residues. Germline V lookup: CDR1 ENHRY, CDR2 SYGVKD. Trimming removed 2 bases from V and 10 bases from J, with 12 bases in between. Method: immunoSEQ multiplex PCR; TCRdb's copy keeps in-frame clones and lacks some. The data contain more than 60,000 clones, around 90% of them singletons. The sample in question was CD4+ or CD8+ T cells sorted from blood, obtained in a trial of the OX40 agonist ivuxolimab. The source of this sequence is an adult with an advanced solid tumor such as melanoma, head and neck, liver or kidney cancer. The chain recombines TRBV10-3 with TRBJ2-7; unclear D gene. The CDR3 sequence: CAISEQEQFQYF. CDR3 bases: TGTGCCATCAGTGAGCAGGAGCAATTCCAGTACTTC.